These 30 T cell receptor beta chains share one sample of origin, sequenced in a study of blood T cells in healthy people across ages. The authors ran a second PCR of about 6 to 11 cycles using a sample-barcoded 5' primer and a J-beta primer mix. MiXCR, applied by TCRdb to the 5' RACE reads, yields one record per CDR3 protein. The sample carries roughly 680,000 distinct CDR3 sequences, under 65% recorded once. Material for sequencing was blood. The receptor set was obtained from a woman of 80 years or more in good health.

The V gene is TRBV7-9, the J gene TRBJ2-1; unclear D gene. V was pared by 2 bases and J by 8 bases, with 13 bases between. The CDR3 is 14 amino acids. Germline CDR1 is SEHNR and CDR2 is FQNEAQ (reference sequence). This CDR3 is CASSLWVQDDEQFF. DNA for the CDR3: TGTGCCAGCAGCTTATGGGTCCAGGATGATGAGCAGTTCTTC.

This clonotype was observed at least ten times. The chain joins TRBV7-8 to TRBJ2-1, with unresolved D. Germline CDR1 SGHVS, CDR2 FQNEAQ. The CDR3 runs 12 residues. V dropped 6 bases and J dropped 6 bases, with 9 bases sitting between them. Written as DNA, the CDR3 is TGTGCCAGCAGTCCAGAGTCCAATGAGCAGTTCTTC. This codes for CASSPESNEQFF.

The chain recombines TRBV10-3 with TRBJ2-3; TRBD2 matches 9 bases. Germline V gene sequence: CDR1 ENHRY, CDR2 SYGVKD. CDR3 length: 14 residues. With 6 bases clipped from V and 0 bases from J, the junction kept 1 base outside the gene matches. CDR3 region: CAIRLAGSTDTQYF. DNA of the CDR3: TGTGCCATCAGGCTAGCGGGGAGCACAGATACGCAGTATTTT.

This clonotype was picked up many times. V is TRBV5-1 and J is TRBJ2-3; 11 nucleotides line up with TRBD2. CDR1 and CDR2 (germline): SGHRS, YFSETQ. V lost 3 bases and J lost 0; bases outside the gene matches: 6. The CDR3 runs 17 residues. CDR3 DNA: TGCGCCAGCAGCTCAGGACTAGCGGGTGCTAGCACAGATACGCAGTATTTT. It yields the protein CASSSGLAGASTDTQYF.

This chain connects TRBV20-1 to TRBJ2-3, with 8 bases fitting TRBD1. Germline assignment: CDR1 DFQATT and CDR2 SNEGSKA (reference sequence). After removal of 5 bases from V and 2 bases from J, the junction contained 15 bases not matched to a gene. The CDR3 loop spans 17 amino acids. The DNA of the CDR3 is TGCAGTGCTTCAGGGGGCGGACCTCATGGGCACACAGATACGCAGTATTTT. This codes for CSASGGGPHGHTDTQYF.

The chain has TRBV12-3 or TRBV12-4 and TRBJ2-2; TRBD1 matches 8 bases. CDR3 length: 13 residues. The V segment lost 6 bases and the J segment 6 bases; nucleotides outside the gene matches: 3. In nucleotides, the CDR3 is TGTGCCAGCAGCGGACAGGGTCCCGGGGAGCTGTTTTTT. Translating it yields CASSGQGPGELFF.

The chain joins TRBV12-3 or TRBV12-4 to TRBJ1-2; no clear D. Trimming left V 4 bases short and J 0 bases short, with 6 bases between. The CDR3 spans 13 residues. Here the CDR3 DNA reads TGTGCCAGCAGTTGCGTTGCTAACTATGGCTACACCTTC. This encodes CASSCVANYGYTF.

In regard to this clonotype: A much larger clone differs by one base, so this may be a read error. V is TRBV10-2 and J is TRBJ2-1; a possible D gene is TRBD1 (5 bases). The CDR3 length is 13 residues. V was trimmed by 8 bases and J by 5 bases, leaving 13 bases between them. Germline loops: CDR1 WSHSY, CDR2 SAAADI. This CDR3 reads CASWGRADNEQFF. The CDR3 region has the DNA TGCGCCAGCTGGGGCAGGGCTGACAATGAGCAGTTCTTC.

Only a few counts were recorded for this clonotype. The chain couples TRBV20-1 to TRBJ2-4; TRBD1 matches at 12 bases. Germline V CDR1 and CDR2: DFQATT, SNEGSKA (reference sequence). This CDR3 has 15 amino acids. After removal of 5 bases from V and 5 bases from J, the junction contained 7 bases not matched to a gene. The CDR3 sequence: CSAYRDRGRENIQYF. The DNA of the CDR3 is TGCAGTGCTTACCGGGACAGGGGGCGAGAAAACATTCAGTACTTC.

The chain joins TRBV3-1 to TRBJ2-3; D may be TRBD1 (5 bases). Germline V CDR1 and CDR2: LGHDT, YNNKEL (reference sequence). V was pared by 0 bases and J by 2 bases, with 9 bases between. The CDR3 spans 15 residues. The CDR3 region is CASSQDPTDTDTQYF. The CDR3 DNA sequence: TGTGCCAGCAGCCAAGATCCGACAGACACAGATACGCAGTATTTT.

This clonotype was recorded many times. This chain connects TRBV4-2 to TRBJ1-4, with 7 bases that match TRBD1. Germline trimming cut 4 bases from V and 5 bases from J; bases unmatched to any gene: 7. CDR3 size: 15 residues. In germline, CDR1 is LGHNA, CDR2 YNFKEQ. CDR3 region: CASSLGTDKNEKLFF. CDR3 DNA: TGTGCCAGCAGCCTAGGGACAGATAAAAATGAAAAACTGTTTTTT.

As regards this clonotype: A much larger clone differs by one base, so this may be a read error. CDR3 DNA sequence: TGTGCCAGCAGAGTAGTAAGGGAGAGCTACGAGCAGTACTTC. Residues: CASRVVRESYEQYF. This chain uses TRBV9 with TRBJ2-7, with a tentative D call TRBD2 (5 bases). This CDR3 comprises 14 residues. The germline V gene encodes CDR1 SGDLS and CDR2 YYNGEE.

This chain links TRBV28 with TRBJ2-1, with D perhaps TRBD2 (6 bases). Looked up from germline, CDR1 is MDHEN and CDR2 is SYDVKM. The CDR3 loop spans 15 amino acids. Trimming removed 2 bases from V and 5 bases from J, with 13 bases in between. The CDR3, as DNA: TGTGCCAGCAGTTTAATGGCGGGGCGACACAATGAGCAGTTCTTC. Translated, it gives CASSLMAGRHNEQFF.

The chain combines TRBV28 with TRBJ1-6, with D possibly being TRBD1 (5 bases). The germline V and J ends were trimmed by 8 bases and 6 bases, with 8 bases remaining between them. Germline V gene lookup returns CDR1 MDHEN and CDR2 SYDVKM. This CDR3 has 12 residues. This CDR3 is CASGAVNSPLHF. The CDR3 nucleotides read TGTGCCAGCGGGGCGGTTAATTCACCCCTCCACTTT. The entire variable domain, with the rest obtained from reference TRBV28 and TRBJ1-6, is as follows: DVKVTQSSRYLVKRTGEKVFLECVQDMDHENMFWYRQDPGLGLRLIYFSYDVKMKEKGDIPEGYSVSREKKERFSLILESASTNQTSMYLCASGAVNSPLHFGNGTRLTVT.

This clonotype was seen ten or more times. V and J are TRBV7-2 and TRBJ1-5, with TRBD1 matching 8 bases. Per germline, CDR1 SGHTA and CDR2 FQGNSA. J gave up 7 bases and V 4 bases, and 6 bases lay outside the gene matches. The CDR3 sequence is 14 residues long. The CDR3 DNA sequence: TGTGCCAGCAGCTCCCGGACAGGGAACCAGCCCCAGCATTTT. Translated: CASSSRTGNQPQHF. Based on the CDR3 plus reference TRBV7-2 and TRBJ1-5, the full variable domain is GAGVSQSPSNKVTEKGKDVELRCDPISGHTALYWYRQSLGQGLEFLIYFQGNSAPDKSGLPSDRFSAERTGGSVSTLTIQRTQQEDSAVYLCASSSRTGNQPQHFGDGTRLSIL.

With regard to this clonotype: A much larger clone sits a single nucleotide away, making a read error possible. The V and J genes are TRBV29-1 and TRBJ2-1, with D tentatively TRBD1 or TRBD2 (5 bases each). From germline, CDR1 is SQVTM and CDR2 ANQGSEA. This CDR3 has 11 amino acids. Trimming pared 4 bases from V and 8 bases from J, leaving 9 bases between. CDR3 sequence (DNA): TGCAGCGTTGGGGGGTACGATGAGCAGTTCTTC. Amino acid sequence: CSVGGYDEQFF.

To note about this clonotype: Just one base apart from a much larger clone, this may be a read error. This chain connects TRBV28 to TRBJ2-3, with a weak D call TRBD1 (6 bases). The CDR3 totals 16 residues. Per the germline V gene, CDR1 is MDHEN and CDR2 is SYDVKM. V lost 5 bases to trimming and J lost 1 base, with 16 bases between them. The chain's CDR3 is CASSHNRDGGTDTQYF. CDR3 DNA sequence: TGTGCCAGCAGTCATAACAGGGACGGGGGCACAGATACGCAGTATTTT.

The V gene is TRBV5-1, the J gene TRBJ2-6; 8 bases fit TRBD2. The CDR3 extends over 18 amino acids. From germline, CDR1 is SGHRS and CDR2 YFSETQ. The V gene end was trimmed by 1 base and the J gene end by 0 bases; junction bases not matched to a gene: 6. The DNA of the CDR3 is TGCGCCAGCAGCTTGTACCTAGCGGGTCCCTCTGGGGCCAACGTCCTGACTTTC. It specifies CASSLYLAGPSGANVLTF.

Points on this clonotype: A read error may be the cause here, since a much bigger clone is one base away. The rearrangement uses TRBV5-1 and TRBJ2-1; 10 bases fit TRBD1. Germline V gene lookup returns CDR1 SGHRS and CDR2 YFSETQ. The CDR3 totals 16 residues. V gave up 0 bases and J gave up 4 bases; unmatched junction bases: 4. The CDR3 region is CASSLEGQGPYNEQFF. The CDR3 DNA is TGCGCCAGCAGCTTGGAGGGACAGGGGCCTTACAATGAGCAGTTCTTC.

A few counts support this clonotype. This chain uses TRBV2 with TRBJ2-7; D call uncertain. V dropped 6 bases and J dropped 0 bases, with 15 bases sitting between them. This CDR3 has 15 amino acids. CDR1 and CDR2 from the germline V gene are SNHLY and FYNNEI. The DNA for the CDR3 is TGTGCCAGCAGAGCCCCAGCGACCTTCTCCTACGAGCAGTACTTC. As protein: CASRAPATFSYEQYF. Combining the CDR3 with reference TRBV2 and TRBJ2-7 gives the whole variable domain EPEVTQTPSHQVTQMGQEVILRCVPISNHLYFYWYRQILGQKVEFLVSFYNNEISEKSEIFDDQFSVERPDGSNFTLKIRSTKLEDSAMYFCASRAPATFSYEQYFGPGTRLTVT.

As regards this clonotype: Being one base from a much bigger clone, this may be a read error. The V gene is TRBV3-1, the J gene TRBJ2-7; D call uncertain. V lost 1 base and J lost 7, with 8 bases in between. Germline V gives CDR1 LGHDT, CDR2 YNNKEL (reference sequence). The CDR3 is 12 amino acids. CDR3 residues: CASSQGWVEQYF. CDR3 DNA sequence: TGTGCCAGCAGCCAAGGATGGGTAGAGCAGTACTTC.

This clonotype was counted a single time. The V call is TRBV5-1, the J call TRBJ1-5; weak D call: TRBD1 (6 bases). The CDR3 is 14 amino acids. Per germline, CDR1 SGHRS and CDR2 YFSETQ. The ends were cut back, 4 bases at V and 5 bases at J, with 13 bases in the middle. The CDR3 reads CASSPRGADQPQHF. CDR3 bases: TGCGCCAGCAGCCCCCGGGGGGCCGATCAGCCCCAGCATTTT.

This clonotype has more than one count but fewer than ten. The rearrangement links TRBV10-3 to TRBJ2-7; D is unclear. This CDR3 is built from 12 residues. Germline V gives CDR1 ENHRY, CDR2 SYGVKD. V lost 7 bases, J lost 1 base, and 8 bases lay in between. CDR3 DNA: TGTGCCATCACCGGTGATTCCTACGAGCAGTACTTC. It encodes CAITGDSYEQYF.

The genes are TRBV29-1 and TRBJ1-1; possibly TRBD1 for D (5 bases). Germline CDR1 reads SQVTM; CDR2 reads ANQGSEA. V lost 0 bases and J lost 2, with 10 bases in between. The CDR3 length is 14 residues. In nucleotides, the CDR3 is TGCAGCGTTGAAGATTCGGGGGGAAACACTGAAGCTTTCTTT. Translation: CSVEDSGGNTEAFF.

The rearrangement links TRBV29-1 to TRBJ2-5; possible D gene TRBD2, 5 bases. The V end was cut by 3 bases, the J end by 1 base, with 15 bases between. Germline V gene data show CDR1 as SQVTM and CDR2 as ANQGSEA. The CDR3 has 15 amino acids. The CDR3 reads CSVDGGFGTQETQYF. The DNA of the CDR3 is TGCAGCGTTGACGGCGGGTTTGGAACCCAAGAGACCCAGTACTTC.

To note about this clonotype: A much bigger clone sits one base away, suggesting this may be a read error. This CDR3 reads CASSVRDPRGYTF. The CDR3 DNA reads as TGTGCCAGCAGCGTCCGGGACCCCAGGGGCTACACCTTC. This chain uses TRBV28 with TRBJ1-2; the D gene is possibly TRBD1 (5 bases). This CDR3 is 13 amino acids long. Germline V gene sequence: CDR1 MDHEN, CDR2 SYDVKM. V was clipped by 6 bases and J by 8 bases, with 16 bases between them.

This clonotype was counted at least ten times. J is TRBJ2-1 and V is TRBV7-9; D gene unclear. The ends were cut back, 1 base at V and 12 bases at J, with 10 bases in the middle. The CDR3 has 12 amino acids. Germline V CDR1 and CDR2: SEHNR, FQNEAQ (reference sequence). The CDR3 bases are TGTGCCAGCAGCTTAGGATCTGAAGGGCAGTTCTTC. This gives the protein CASSLGSEGQFF.

V gene TRBV6-5 combines with J gene TRBJ2-1, with 11 bases fitting TRBD2. Germline CDR1 is MNHEY and CDR2 is SVGAGI. Germline trimming cut 7 bases from V and 15 bases from J; bases unmatched to any gene: 5. The CDR3 totals 11 residues. The CDR3 spells CASNGLAGWFF. The CDR3 DNA is TGTGCCAGCAACGGACTAGCGGGTTGGTTCTTC.

This clonotype was seen repeatedly, ten times or more. The J gene is TRBJ1-2, the V gene TRBV20-1; D is uncertain. Trimming took off 3 bases at V and 4 bases at J, with 6 bases between the two ends. The CDR3 covers 11 residues. Germline V gene lookup returns CDR1 DFQATT and CDR2 SNEGSKA (reference sequence). The CDR3 region has the DNA TGCAGTGCTAGGCCGGGCTATGGCTACACCTTC. Translated: CSARPGYGYTF.

This clonotype has at least ten counts. The chain carries TRBV29-1 and TRBJ2-1, with D possibly being TRBD2 (5 bases). Germline assignment: CDR1 SQVTM and CDR2 ANQGSEA. The CDR3 sequence is 16 residues long. V was trimmed by 6 bases and J by 0 bases, leaving 18 bases between them. The CDR3 is CSVGGGQASSYNEQFF. CDR3 nucleotide sequence: TGCAGCGTGGGCGGCGGGCAGGCAAGCTCCTACAATGAGCAGTTCTTC.